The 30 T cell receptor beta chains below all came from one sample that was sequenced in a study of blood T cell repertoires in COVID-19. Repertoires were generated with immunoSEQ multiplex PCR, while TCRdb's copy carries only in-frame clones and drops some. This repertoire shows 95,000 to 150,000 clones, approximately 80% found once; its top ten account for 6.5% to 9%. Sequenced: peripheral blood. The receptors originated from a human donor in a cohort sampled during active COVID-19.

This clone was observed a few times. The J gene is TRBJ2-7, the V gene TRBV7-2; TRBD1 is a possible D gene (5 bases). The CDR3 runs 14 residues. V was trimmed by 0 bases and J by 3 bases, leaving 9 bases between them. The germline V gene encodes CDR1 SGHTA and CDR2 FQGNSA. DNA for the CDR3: TGTGCCAGCAGCTTAGCGACAGACTTCTACGAGCAGTACTTC. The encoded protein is CASSLATDFYEQYF.

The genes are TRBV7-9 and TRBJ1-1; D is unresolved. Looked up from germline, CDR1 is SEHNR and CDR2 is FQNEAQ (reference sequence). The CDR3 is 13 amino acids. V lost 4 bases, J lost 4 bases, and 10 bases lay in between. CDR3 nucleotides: TGTGCCAGCAGCTCACAGTTATCCACTGAAGCTTTCTTT. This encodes CASSSQLSTEAFF.

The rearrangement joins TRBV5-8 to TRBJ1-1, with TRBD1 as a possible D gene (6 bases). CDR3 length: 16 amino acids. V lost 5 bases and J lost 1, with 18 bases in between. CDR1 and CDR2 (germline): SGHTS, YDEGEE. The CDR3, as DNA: TGTGCCAGCAGTCTATTTTTAGGGGGATGGAACACTGAAGCTTTCTTT. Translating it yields CASSLFLGGWNTEAFF.

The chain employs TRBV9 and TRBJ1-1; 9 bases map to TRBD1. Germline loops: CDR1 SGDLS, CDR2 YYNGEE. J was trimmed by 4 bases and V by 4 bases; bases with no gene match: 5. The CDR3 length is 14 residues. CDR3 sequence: CASSLQGAGTEAFF. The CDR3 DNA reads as TGTGCCAGCAGCTTACAGGGGGCGGGCACTGAAGCTTTCTTT.

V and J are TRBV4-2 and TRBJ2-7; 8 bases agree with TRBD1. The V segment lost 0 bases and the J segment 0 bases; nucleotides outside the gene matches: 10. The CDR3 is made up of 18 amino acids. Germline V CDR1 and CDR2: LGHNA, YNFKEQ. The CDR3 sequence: CASSQDAGGQAYSYEQYF. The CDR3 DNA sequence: TGTGCCAGCAGCCAAGATGCCGGGGGACAGGCATACTCCTACGAGCAGTACTTC.

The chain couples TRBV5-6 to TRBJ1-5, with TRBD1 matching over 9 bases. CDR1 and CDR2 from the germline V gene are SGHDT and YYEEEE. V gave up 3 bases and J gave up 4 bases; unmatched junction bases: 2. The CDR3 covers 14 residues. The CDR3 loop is CASSSGQGNQPQHF. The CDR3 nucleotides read TGTGCCAGCAGCTCCGGACAGGGGAATCAGCCCCAGCATTTT.

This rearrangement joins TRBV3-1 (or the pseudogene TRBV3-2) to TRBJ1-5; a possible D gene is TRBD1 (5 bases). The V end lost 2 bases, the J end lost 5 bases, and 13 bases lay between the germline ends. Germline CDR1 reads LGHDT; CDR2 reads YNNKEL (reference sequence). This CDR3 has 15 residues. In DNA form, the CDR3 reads TGTGCCAGCAGCCAAAGGGAGGGGCGCGATCAGCCCCAGCATTTT. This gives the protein CASSQREGRDQPQHF.

The CDR3 DNA reads TGTGCCGGTGGGACAGGGGTTTATGGCTACACCTTC. This encodes CAGGTGVYGYTF. This chain uses TRBV28 with TRBJ1-2, with 10 bases aligning to TRBD1. From germline, CDR1 is MDHEN and CDR2 SYDVKM. V lost 11 bases and J lost 5; bases outside the gene matches: 5. The CDR3 loop spans 12 amino acids.

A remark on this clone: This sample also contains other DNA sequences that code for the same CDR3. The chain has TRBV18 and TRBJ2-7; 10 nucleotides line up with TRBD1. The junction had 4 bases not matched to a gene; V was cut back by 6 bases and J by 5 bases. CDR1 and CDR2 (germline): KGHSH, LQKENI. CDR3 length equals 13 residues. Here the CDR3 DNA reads TGTGCCAGCTCCCCCGGGACAGGGGACGAGCAGTACTTC. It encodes CASSPGTGDEQYF.

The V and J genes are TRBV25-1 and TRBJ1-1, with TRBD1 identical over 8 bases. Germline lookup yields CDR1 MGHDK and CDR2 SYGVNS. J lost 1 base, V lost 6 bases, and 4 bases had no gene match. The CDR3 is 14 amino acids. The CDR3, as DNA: TGTGCCAGCAGCTTGACAGGGGCGAACACTGAAGCTTTCTTT. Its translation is CASSLTGANTEAFF.

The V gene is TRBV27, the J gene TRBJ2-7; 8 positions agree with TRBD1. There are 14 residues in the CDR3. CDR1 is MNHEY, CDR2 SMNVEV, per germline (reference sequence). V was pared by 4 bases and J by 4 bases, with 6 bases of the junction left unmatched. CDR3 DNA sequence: TGTGCCAGCAGTTCGGGACAGGCACTATACGAGCAGTACTTC. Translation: CASSSGQALYEQYF.

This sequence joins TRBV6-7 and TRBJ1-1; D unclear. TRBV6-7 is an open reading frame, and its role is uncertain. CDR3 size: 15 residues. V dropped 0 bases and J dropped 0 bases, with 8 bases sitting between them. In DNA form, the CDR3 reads TGTGCCAGCAGTTACTCGCTCAACTTGAACACTGAAGCTTTCTTT. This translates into CASSYSLNLNTEAFF.

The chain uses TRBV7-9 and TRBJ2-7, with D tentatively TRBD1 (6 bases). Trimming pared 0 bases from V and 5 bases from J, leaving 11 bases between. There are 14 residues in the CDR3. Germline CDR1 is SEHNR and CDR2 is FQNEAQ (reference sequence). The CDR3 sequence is CASSLAGASDEQYF. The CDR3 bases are TGTGCCAGCAGCTTAGCGGGGGCGAGTGACGAGCAGTACTTC.

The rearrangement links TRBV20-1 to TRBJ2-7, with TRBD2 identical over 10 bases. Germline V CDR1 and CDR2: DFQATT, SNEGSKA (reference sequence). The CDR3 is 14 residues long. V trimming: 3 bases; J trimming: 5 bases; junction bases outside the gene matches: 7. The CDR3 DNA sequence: TGCAGTGCTAGTGTGGCTAGCGGGAGTGACGAGCAGTACTTC. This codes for CSASVASGSDEQYF.

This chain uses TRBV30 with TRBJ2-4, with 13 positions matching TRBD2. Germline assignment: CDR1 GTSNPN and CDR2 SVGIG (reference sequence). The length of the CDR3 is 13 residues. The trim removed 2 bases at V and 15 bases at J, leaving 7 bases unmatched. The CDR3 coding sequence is TGTGCCTGGAGTCCCACTAGCGGGGGGGCCGGGTACTTC. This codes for CAWSPTSGGAGYF.

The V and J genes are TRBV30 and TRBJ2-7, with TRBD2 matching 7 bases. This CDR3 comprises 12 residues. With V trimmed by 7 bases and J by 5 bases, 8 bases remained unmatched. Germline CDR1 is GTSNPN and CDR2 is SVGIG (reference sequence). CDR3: CAFGTILHEQYF. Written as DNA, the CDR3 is TGTGCCTTCGGGACTATACTACACGAGCAGTACTTC.

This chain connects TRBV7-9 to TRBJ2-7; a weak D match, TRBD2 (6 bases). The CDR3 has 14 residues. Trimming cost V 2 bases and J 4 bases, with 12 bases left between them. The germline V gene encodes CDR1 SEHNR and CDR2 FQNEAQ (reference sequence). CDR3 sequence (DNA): TGTGCCAGCAGCTTATCGGAGCGGGTGTACGAGCAGTACTTC. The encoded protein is CASSLSERVYEQYF. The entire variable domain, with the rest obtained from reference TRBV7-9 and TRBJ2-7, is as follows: DTGVSQNPRHKITKRGQNVTFRCDPISEHNRLYWYRQTLGQGPEFLTYFQNEAQLEKSRLLSDRFSAERPKGSFSTLEIQRTEQGDSAMYLCASSLSERVYEQYFGPGTRLTVT.

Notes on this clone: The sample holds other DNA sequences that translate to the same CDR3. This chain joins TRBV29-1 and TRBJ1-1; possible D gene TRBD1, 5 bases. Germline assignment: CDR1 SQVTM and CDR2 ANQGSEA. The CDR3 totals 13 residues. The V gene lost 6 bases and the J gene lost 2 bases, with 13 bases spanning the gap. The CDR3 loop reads CSVFDSDNTEAFF. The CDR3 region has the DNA TGCAGCGTGTTCGACAGTGATAACACTGAAGCTTTCTTT. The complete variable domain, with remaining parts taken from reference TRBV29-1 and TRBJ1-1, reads SAVISQKPSRDICQRGTSLTIQCQVDSQVTMMFWYRQQPGQSLTLIATANQGSEATYESGFVIDKFPISRPNLTFSTLTVSNMSPEDSSIYLCSVFDSDNTEAFFGQGTRLTVV.

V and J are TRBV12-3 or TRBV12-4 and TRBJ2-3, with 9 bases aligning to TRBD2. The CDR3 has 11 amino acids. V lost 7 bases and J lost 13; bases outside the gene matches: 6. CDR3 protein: CASTAGGEEYF. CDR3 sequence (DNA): TGTGCCAGCACGGCGGGGGGGGAGGAGTATTTT.

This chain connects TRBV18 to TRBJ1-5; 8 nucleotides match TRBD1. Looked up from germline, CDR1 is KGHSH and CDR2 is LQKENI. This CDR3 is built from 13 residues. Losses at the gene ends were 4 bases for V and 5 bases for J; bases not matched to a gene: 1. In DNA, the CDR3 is TGTGCCAGCTCACTACAGGGGGATCAGCCCCAGCATTTT. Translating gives CASSLQGDQPQHF.

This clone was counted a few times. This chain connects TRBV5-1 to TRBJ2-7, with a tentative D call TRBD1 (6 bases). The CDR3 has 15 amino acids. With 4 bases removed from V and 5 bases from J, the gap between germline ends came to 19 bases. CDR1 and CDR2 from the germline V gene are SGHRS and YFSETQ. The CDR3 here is CASSPGPGQVDEQYF. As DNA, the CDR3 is TGCGCCAGCAGCCCCGGACCGGGACAAGTCGACGAGCAGTACTTC.

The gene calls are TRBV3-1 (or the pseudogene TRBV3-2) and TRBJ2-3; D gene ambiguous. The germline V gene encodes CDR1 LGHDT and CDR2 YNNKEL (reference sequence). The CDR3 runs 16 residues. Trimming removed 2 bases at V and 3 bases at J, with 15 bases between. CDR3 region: CASSQLTAAGTDTQYF. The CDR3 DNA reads TGTGCCAGCAGCCAATTAACTGCGGCTGGGACAGATACGCAGTATTTT.

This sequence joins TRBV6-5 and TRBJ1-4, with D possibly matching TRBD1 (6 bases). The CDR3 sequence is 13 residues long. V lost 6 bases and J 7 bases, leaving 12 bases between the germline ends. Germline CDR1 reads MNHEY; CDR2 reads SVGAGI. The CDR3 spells CASSRTRGEKLFF. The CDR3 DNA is TGTGCCAGCAGCCGCACCAGGGGTGAAAAACTGTTTTTT.

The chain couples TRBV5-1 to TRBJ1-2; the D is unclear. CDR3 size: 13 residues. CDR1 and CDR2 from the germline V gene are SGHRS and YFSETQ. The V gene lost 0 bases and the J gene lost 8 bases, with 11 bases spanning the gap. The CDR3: CASSLDHSRGYTF. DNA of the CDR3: TGCGCCAGCAGCTTGGATCACAGCCGCGGCTACACCTTC.

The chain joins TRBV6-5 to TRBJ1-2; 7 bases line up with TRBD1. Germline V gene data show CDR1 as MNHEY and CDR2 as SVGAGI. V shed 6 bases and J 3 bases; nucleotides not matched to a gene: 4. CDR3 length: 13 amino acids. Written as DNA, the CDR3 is TGTGCCAGCAGCCTAGGGGGCGACTATGGCTACACCTTC. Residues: CASSLGGDYGYTF.

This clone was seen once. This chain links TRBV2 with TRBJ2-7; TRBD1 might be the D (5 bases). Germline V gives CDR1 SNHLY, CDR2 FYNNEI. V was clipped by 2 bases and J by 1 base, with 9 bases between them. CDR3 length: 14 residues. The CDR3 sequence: CASSEIQGSYEQYF. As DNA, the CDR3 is TGTGCCAGCAGTGAAATTCAGGGTTCCTACGAGCAGTACTTC.

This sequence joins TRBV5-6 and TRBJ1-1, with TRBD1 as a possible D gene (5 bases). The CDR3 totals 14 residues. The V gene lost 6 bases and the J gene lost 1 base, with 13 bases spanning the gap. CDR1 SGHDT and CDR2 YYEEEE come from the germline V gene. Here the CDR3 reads CASTYRSSNTEAFF. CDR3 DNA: TGTGCCAGCACCTACAGGTCTTCGAACACTGAAGCTTTCTTT.

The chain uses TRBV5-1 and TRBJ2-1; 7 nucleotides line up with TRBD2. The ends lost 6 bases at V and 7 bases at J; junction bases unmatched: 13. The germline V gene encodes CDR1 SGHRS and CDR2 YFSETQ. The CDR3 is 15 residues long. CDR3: CASTPGGGVPNEQFF. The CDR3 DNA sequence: TGCGCCAGCACCCCGGGGGGAGGCGTACCGAATGAGCAGTTCTTC.

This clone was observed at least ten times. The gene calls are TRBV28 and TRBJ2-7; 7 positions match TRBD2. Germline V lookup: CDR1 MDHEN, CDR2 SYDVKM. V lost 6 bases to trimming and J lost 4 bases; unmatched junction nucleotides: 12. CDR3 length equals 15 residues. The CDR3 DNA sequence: TGTGCCAGCAGACCCCTGGCGGGAGTCAGTTACGAGCAGTACTTC. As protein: CASRPLAGVSYEQYF.

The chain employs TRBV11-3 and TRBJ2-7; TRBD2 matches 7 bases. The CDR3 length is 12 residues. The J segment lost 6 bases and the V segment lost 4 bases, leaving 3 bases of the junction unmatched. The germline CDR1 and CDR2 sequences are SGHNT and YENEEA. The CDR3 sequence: CASSSRGVEQYF. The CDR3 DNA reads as TGTGCCAGCAGCTCCCGGGGGGTCGAGCAGTACTTC.